The clone carrying this TCR beta chain was detected only a few times. No DNA is shown, since the ends of the CDR3 on it are uncertain; the CDR3 is the one TCRdb lists. Counting both end residues, the CDR3 totals 16 amino acids. This entry comes from a study of beta chain features in type 1 diabetes. Every isolated RNA sample was fully reverse transcribed, so sequencing captured expressed TCRB transcripts. Some clones are missing from TCRdb's copy, which holds only in-frame ones; the method was immunoSEQ multiplex PCR. The repertoire includes 680,000 or so clones, about a sixth of them detected once, and approximately 0.099% sits in the top ten.

J is TRBJ2-6 and V is TRBV21-1. TRBV21-1 constitutes a pseudogene. The sequencing input was naive CD4+ T cells from blood. The source is a man younger than 35 in good health. The CDR3 is CASSNGWGSGANVLTF.